This is a list of T cell receptor beta chains from one sample in a study of post-analysis software for immune sequencing data. MiXCR, run by TCRdb on the PCR reads, gives a single entry per CDR3 protein. The sample records more than 350,000 distinct CDR3 sequences, 30% to 45% being singletons. The sequenced material came from blood. These TCRs come from a girl aged 2-15 years with multiple sclerosis. Each CDR3 is given with its conserved first and last residue. The order of the fields is V gene, clone size, CDR3 length, D gene, J gene, CDR3 DNA, CDR3 protein. The D gene is left open where the match is weak. Size tells how often a clone was seen (once, few, many) or the class of an expanded clone, and some rows leave it out.

v_gene: TRBV7-9
abundance: many
len: 14
d_gene: .
j_gene: TRBJ1-2
CDR3nt: TGTGCCAGCAGCATTGCAGGAGCTAACTATGGCTACACCTTC
CDR3aa: CASSIAGANYGYTF

v_gene: TRBV7-3
abundance: .
len: 15
d_gene: TRBD2
j_gene: TRBJ2-3
CDR3nt: TGTGCCAGCAGCTTAACGACTAGCCGGCCAGATACGCAGTATTTT
CDR3aa: CASSLTTSRPDTQYF

v_gene: TRBV6-7
abundance: .
len: 15
d_gene: .
j_gene: TRBJ1-1
CDR3nt: TGTGCCAGCAGTTACACTAGGACAGAAAACACTGAAGCTTTCTTT
CDR3aa: CASSYTRTENTEAFF

v_gene: TRBV7-2
abundance: .
len: 13
d_gene: .
j_gene: TRBJ1-1
CDR3nt: TGTGCCAGCAGCTTATATCCGGGCAGAGAAGCTTTCTTT
CDR3aa: CASSLYPGREAFF

v_gene: TRBV20-1
abundance: .
len: 12
d_gene: .
j_gene: TRBJ2-5
CDR3nt: TGCAGTGCTAGAGCAGGGATTGAGACCCAGTACTTC
CDR3aa: CSARAGIETQYF

v_gene: TRBV5-1
abundance: few
len: 18
d_gene: TRBD2
j_gene: TRBJ2-1
CDR3nt: TGCGCCAGCAGCCCAGTCCCCAGGACTAGCGGGAGGGGCAATGAGCAGTTCTTC
CDR3aa: CASSPVPRTSGRGNEQFF

v_gene: TRBV28
abundance: few
len: 14
d_gene: .
j_gene: TRBJ2-7
CDR3nt: TGTGCCAGCAGGACCACAGGGTTTCTCTACGAGCAGTACTTC
CDR3aa: CASRTTGFLYEQYF

v_gene: TRBV12-3/TRBV12-4
abundance: .
len: 15
d_gene: .
j_gene: TRBJ2-7
CDR3nt: TGTGCCAGCAGTTACCGGGACACTATCACCTACGAGCAGTACTTC
CDR3aa: CASSYRDTITYEQYF

v_gene: TRBV12-3/TRBV12-4
abundance: few
len: 13
d_gene: TRBD1
j_gene: TRBJ1-2
CDR3nt: TGTGCCAGCCGCAGGGGGGCGGACTATGGCTACACCTTC
CDR3aa: CASRRGADYGYTF

v_gene: TRBV5-1
abundance: few
len: 15
d_gene: .
j_gene: TRBJ2-7
CDR3nt: TGCGCCAGCAGCTTGGCCGCGGGTTTTGGTTCCGAGCAGTACTTC
CDR3aa: CASSLAAGFGSEQYF

v_gene: TRBV20-1
abundance: few
len: 16
d_gene: TRBD2
j_gene: TRBJ2-5
CDR3nt: TGCAGTGCTAGAGCTCGTGGACTAGCGGCTGAAGAGACCCAGTACTTC
CDR3aa: CSARARGLAAEETQYF

v_gene: TRBV28
abundance: .
len: 16
d_gene: TRBD2
j_gene: TRBJ2-1
CDR3nt: TGTGCCAGCAACCTAGCGGGAACAGTCTCCTACAATGAGCAGTTCTTC
CDR3aa: CASNLAGTVSYNEQFF

v_gene: TRBV7-9
abundance: .
len: 13
d_gene: .
j_gene: TRBJ1-2
CDR3nt: TGTGCCAGCAGACCTGAAGGGGAACGGGGCTACACCTTC
CDR3aa: CASRPEGERGYTF

v_gene: TRBV6-5
abundance: few
len: 16
d_gene: TRBD2
j_gene: TRBJ2-1
CDR3nt: TGTGCCAGCAGTTCCCTTGGACTAGCGGGGTACAATGAGCAGTTCTTC
CDR3aa: CASSSLGLAGYNEQFF

v_gene: TRBV18
abundance: few
len: 13
d_gene: .
j_gene: TRBJ1-5
CDR3nt: TGTGCCAGCTCATCGGACCGATATCAGCCCCAGCATTTT
CDR3aa: CASSSDRYQPQHF

v_gene: TRBV4-2
abundance: .
len: 14
d_gene: .
j_gene: TRBJ2-7
CDR3nt: TGTGCCAGCAGCCAACTGAAGGGGCGGTACGAGCAGTACTTC
CDR3aa: CASSQLKGRYEQYF

v_gene: TRBV28
abundance: .
len: 15
d_gene: TRBD1
j_gene: TRBJ2-7
CDR3nt: TGTGCCAGCAGTCTGACAGGGGGCGACACCTACGAGCAGTACTTC
CDR3aa: CASSLTGGDTYEQYF

v_gene: TRBV7-9
abundance: .
len: 13
d_gene: .
j_gene: TRBJ2-2
CDR3nt: TGTGCCATAGACACCCCGAACACCGGGGAGCTGTTTTTT
CDR3aa: CAIDTPNTGELFF

v_gene: TRBV5-8
abundance: .
len: 17
d_gene: TRBD1
j_gene: TRBJ1-2
CDR3nt: TGTGCCAGCAGCTCCCCCGGGACAGGGGTGAAGGGGTATGGCTACACCTTC
CDR3aa: CASSSPGTGVKGYGYTF

v_gene: TRBV9
abundance: few
len: 16
d_gene: TRBD2
j_gene: TRBJ2-3
CDR3nt: TGTGCCAGCAGCGTAGGGCCTAGCGGATACACAGATACGCAGTATTTT
CDR3aa: CASSVGPSGYTDTQYF

v_gene: TRBV28
abundance: .
len: 15
d_gene: .
j_gene: TRBJ1-2
CDR3nt: TGTGCCAGCAGTTTGACAGAGCGTTTGGGTATTGGCTACACCTTC
CDR3aa: CASSLTERLGIGYTF

v_gene: TRBV28
abundance: .
len: 16
d_gene: .
j_gene: TRBJ2-3
CDR3nt: TGTGCCAGCAGTCTTGCACGGCTCAGGCCCACAGATACGCAGTATTTT
CDR3aa: CASSLARLRPTDTQYF

v_gene: TRBV28
abundance: few
len: 14
d_gene: .
j_gene: TRBJ2-3
CDR3nt: TGTGCCAGCAGTTTAACAGGGTACACAGATACGCAGTATTTT
CDR3aa: CASSLTGYTDTQYF

v_gene: TRBV7-6
abundance: .
len: 16
d_gene: .
j_gene: TRBJ2-1
CDR3nt: TGTGCCAGCAGCTTAGACCCGCCCACCTCCTACAATGAGCAGTTCTTC
CDR3aa: CASSLDPPTSYNEQFF

v_gene: TRBV20-1
abundance: many
len: 15
d_gene: .
j_gene: TRBJ2-4
CDR3nt: TGCAGTGCCCCGGACAGAAAGAAACGCGAAAACATTCAGTACTTC
CDR3aa: CSAPDRKKRENIQYF

v_gene: TRBV12-3/TRBV12-4
abundance: few
len: 16
d_gene: .
j_gene: TRBJ2-2
CDR3nt: TGTGCCAGCAGTTTCGGGTCGGCAGGTTTCACCGGGGAGCTGTTTTTT
CDR3aa: CASSFGSAGFTGELFF

v_gene: TRBV7-9
abundance: .
len: 13
d_gene: .
j_gene: TRBJ1-2
CDR3nt: TGTGCCAGCAGTCCTGAGGGGAGTTATGGCTACACCTTC
CDR3aa: CASSPEGSYGYTF

v_gene: TRBV12-5
abundance: few
len: 15
d_gene: .
j_gene: TRBJ1-2
CDR3nt: TGTGCTAGTGGTTTGTCCTGGTACCTGAGGGTGGGCTACACCTTC
CDR3aa: CASGLSWYLRVGYTF

v_gene: TRBV28
abundance: few
len: 15
d_gene: .
j_gene: TRBJ2-7
CDR3nt: TGTGCCAGCAGCCGTAGCGGTCCTAACTCCTACGAGCAGTACTTC
CDR3aa: CASSRSGPNSYEQYF

v_gene: TRBV12-3/TRBV12-4
abundance: few
len: 14
d_gene: .
j_gene: TRBJ1-2
CDR3nt: TGTGCCAGCAGTTTCCAAACGGGGATAGGGGGCTACACCTTC
CDR3aa: CASSFQTGIGGYTF

v_gene: TRBV6-1
abundance: few
len: 13
d_gene: TRBD1
j_gene: TRBJ2-3
CDR3nt: TGTGCCAGCAGTGGACAGGGTGAAGATACGCAGTATTTT
CDR3aa: CASSGQGEDTQYF

v_gene: TRBV7-3
abundance: many
len: 14
d_gene: TRBD2
j_gene: TRBJ2-1
CDR3nt: TGTGCCAGCAGCTCGGGACTAGATGGGAATGAGCAGTTCTTC
CDR3aa: CASSSGLDGNEQFF

v_gene: TRBV4-1
abundance: .
len: 13
d_gene: .
j_gene: TRBJ1-2
CDR3nt: TGCGCCAGCAGCCAAGAGCCCTTCTATGGCTACACCTTC
CDR3aa: CASSQEPFYGYTF

v_gene: TRBV6-2/TRBV6-3
abundance: .
len: 19
d_gene: .
j_gene: TRBJ2-4
CDR3nt: TGTGCCAGCAGTTACTCGACGTATTTTGGGGAGAGGCCCAAAAACATTCAGTACTTC
CDR3aa: CASSYSTYFGERPKNIQYF

v_gene: TRBV27
abundance: .
len: 15
d_gene: .
j_gene: TRBJ2-7
CDR3nt: TGTGCCAGCAGTTTATCCCCAGGGGGGTCTACCGAGCAGTACTTC
CDR3aa: CASSLSPGGSTEQYF

v_gene: TRBV5-1
abundance: .
len: 16
d_gene: .
j_gene: TRBJ2-5
CDR3nt: TGCGCCAGCAGCTTGGGGACTCCAAGTTCCAGGGAGACCCAGTACTTC
CDR3aa: CASSLGTPSSRETQYF

v_gene: TRBV5-1
abundance: few
len: 18
d_gene: .
j_gene: TRBJ2-3
CDR3nt: TGCGCCAGCAGCTTGGTCCATCTCCGGACAGCCCGCACAGATACGCAGTATTTT
CDR3aa: CASSLVHLRTARTDTQYF

v_gene: TRBV6-5
abundance: .
len: 13
d_gene: .
j_gene: TRBJ1-1
CDR3nt: TGTGCCAGCAGACGGGGGGGGAACACTGAAGCTTTCTTT
CDR3aa: CASRRGGNTEAFF

v_gene: TRBV7-9
abundance: .
len: 18
d_gene: .
j_gene: TRBJ2-1
CDR3nt: TGTGCCAGCAGCTTAGGTCCTAGCAGGGCGAGCTCCTACAATGAGCAGTTCTTC
CDR3aa: CASSLGPSRASSYNEQFF

v_gene: TRBV11-2
abundance: few
len: 15
d_gene: .
j_gene: TRBJ1-2
CDR3nt: TGTGCCAGCAGCTTAGTTAAGGGCCGCGGCTATGGCTACACCTTC
CDR3aa: CASSLVKGRGYGYTF

v_gene: TRBV12-3/TRBV12-4
abundance: .
len: 15
d_gene: TRBD2
j_gene: TRBJ2-5
CDR3nt: TGTGCCAGCAGTTCTCGACTAGCGGAACAAGAGACCCAGTACTTC
CDR3aa: CASSSRLAEQETQYF

v_gene: TRBV19
abundance: .
len: 12
d_gene: .
j_gene: TRBJ2-4
CDR3nt: TGTGCCAGTAGTATACAGGGAAACATTCAGTACTTC
CDR3aa: CASSIQGNIQYF

v_gene: TRBV15
abundance: few
len: 16
d_gene: .
j_gene: TRBJ2-7
CDR3nt: TGTGCCACCAGCCGAGGGGGAGAAGTCCTCTCCTACGAGCAGTACTTC
CDR3aa: CATSRGGEVLSYEQYF

v_gene: TRBV7-6
abundance: .
len: 16
d_gene: TRBD2
j_gene: TRBJ2-5
CDR3nt: TGTGCCAGCAGCTTAGAGGGGACTAGCGGGAGTAAGACCCAGTACTTC
CDR3aa: CASSLEGTSGSKTQYF

v_gene: TRBV29-1
abundance: few
len: 15
d_gene: TRBD1
j_gene: TRBJ2-3
CDR3nt: TGCAGCGTTCATCGACAGGGGGGTGGCACAGATACGCAGTATTTT
CDR3aa: CSVHRQGGGTDTQYF